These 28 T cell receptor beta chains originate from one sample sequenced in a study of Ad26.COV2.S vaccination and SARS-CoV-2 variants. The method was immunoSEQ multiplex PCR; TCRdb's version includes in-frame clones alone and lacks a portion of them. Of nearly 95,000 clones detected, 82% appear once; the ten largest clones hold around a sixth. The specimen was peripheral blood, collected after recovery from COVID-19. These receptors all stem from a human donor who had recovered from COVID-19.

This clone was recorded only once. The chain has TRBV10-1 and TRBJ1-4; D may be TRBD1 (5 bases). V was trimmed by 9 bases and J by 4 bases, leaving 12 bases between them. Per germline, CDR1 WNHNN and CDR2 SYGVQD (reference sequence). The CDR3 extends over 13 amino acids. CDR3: CASQRGYNEKLFF. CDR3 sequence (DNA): TGCGCCAGTCAACGGGGGTATAATGAAAAACTGTTTTTT.

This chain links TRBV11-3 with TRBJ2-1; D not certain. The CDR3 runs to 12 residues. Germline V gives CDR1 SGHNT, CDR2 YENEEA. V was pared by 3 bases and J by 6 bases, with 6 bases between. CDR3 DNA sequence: TGTGCCAGCAGCTTCGGCAGCAATGAGCAGTTCTTC. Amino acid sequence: CASSFGSNEQFF.

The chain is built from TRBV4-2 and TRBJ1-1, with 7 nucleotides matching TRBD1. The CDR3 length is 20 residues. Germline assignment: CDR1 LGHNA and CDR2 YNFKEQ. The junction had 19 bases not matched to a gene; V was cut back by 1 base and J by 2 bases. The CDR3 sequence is CASSQVKSGGAGGGNTEAFF. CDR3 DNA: TGTGCCAGCAGCCAAGTTAAATCAGGGGGGGCAGGGGGAGGAAACACTGAAGCTTTCTTT.

CDR3 DNA sequence: TGTGCCAGCAGCCAAGTGTCCGGAGGATCCTCTGGGGCCAACGTCCTGACTTTC. It specifies CASSQVSGGSSGANVLTF. This chain joins TRBV14 and TRBJ2-6, with D possibly matching TRBD2 (5 bases). The germline gives CDR1 SGHDN, CDR2 FVKESK. With 1 base removed from V and 0 bases from J, the gap between germline ends came to 13 bases. The CDR3 totals 18 residues. Using reference TRBV14 and TRBJ2-6 for the parts outside the CDR3, the full variable domain is EAGVTQFPSHSVIEKGQTVTLRCDPISGHDNLYWYRRVMGKEIKFLLHFVKESKQDESGMPNNRFLAERTGGTYSTLKVQPAELEDSGVYFCASSQVSGGSSGANVLTFGAGSRLTVL.

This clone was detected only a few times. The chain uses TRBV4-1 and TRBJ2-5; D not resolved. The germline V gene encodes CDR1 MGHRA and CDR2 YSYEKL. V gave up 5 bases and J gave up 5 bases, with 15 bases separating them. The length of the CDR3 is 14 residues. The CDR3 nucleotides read TGCGCCAGCAGCTCTATTAGCCCTGGGGAGACCCAGTACTTC. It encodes CASSSISPGETQYF.

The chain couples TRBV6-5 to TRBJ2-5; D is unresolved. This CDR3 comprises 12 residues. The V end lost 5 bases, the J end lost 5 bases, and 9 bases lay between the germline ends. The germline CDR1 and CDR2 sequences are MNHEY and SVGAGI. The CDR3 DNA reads TGTGCCAGCAGTCAATTAGGGGAGACCCAGTACTTC. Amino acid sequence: CASSQLGETQYF.

Written as DNA, the CDR3 is TGTGCCAGCAGCTTGGCCCGACGTCCCCCGAGGGACTATGGCTACACCTTC. Amino acids: CASSLARRPPRDYGYTF. This chain uses TRBV5-6 with TRBJ1-2, with D uncertain. There are 17 residues in the CDR3. V lost 0 bases, J lost 3 bases, and 18 bases lay in between. Looked up from germline, CDR1 is SGHDT and CDR2 is YYEEEE.

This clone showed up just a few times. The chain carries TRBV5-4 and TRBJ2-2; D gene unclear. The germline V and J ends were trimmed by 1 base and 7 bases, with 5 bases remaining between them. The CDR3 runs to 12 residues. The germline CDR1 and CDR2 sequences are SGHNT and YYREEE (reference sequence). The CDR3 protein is CASSLPGGELFF. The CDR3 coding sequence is TGTGCCAGCAGCTTGCCGGGCGGGGAGCTGTTTTTT. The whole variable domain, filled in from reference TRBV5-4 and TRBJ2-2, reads ETGVTQSPTHLIKTRGQQVTLRCSSQSGHNTVSWYQQALGQGPQFIFQYYREEENGRGNFPPRFSGLQFPNYSSELNVNALELDDSALYLCASSLPGGELFFGEGSRLTVL.

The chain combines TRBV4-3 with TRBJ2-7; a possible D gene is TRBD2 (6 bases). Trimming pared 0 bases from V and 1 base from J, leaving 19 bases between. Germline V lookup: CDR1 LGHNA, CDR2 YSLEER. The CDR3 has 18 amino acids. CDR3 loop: CASSQDLPLSGTSYEQYF. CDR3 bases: TGCGCCAGCAGCCAAGATCTCCCTCTTAGCGGAACTTCCTACGAGCAGTACTTC.

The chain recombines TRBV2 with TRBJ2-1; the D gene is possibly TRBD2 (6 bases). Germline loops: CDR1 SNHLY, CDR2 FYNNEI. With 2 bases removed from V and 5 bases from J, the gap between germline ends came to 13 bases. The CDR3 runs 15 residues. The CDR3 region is CASSEWRAAHNEQFF. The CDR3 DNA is TGTGCCAGCAGTGAATGGAGGGCTGCCCACAATGAGCAGTTCTTC.

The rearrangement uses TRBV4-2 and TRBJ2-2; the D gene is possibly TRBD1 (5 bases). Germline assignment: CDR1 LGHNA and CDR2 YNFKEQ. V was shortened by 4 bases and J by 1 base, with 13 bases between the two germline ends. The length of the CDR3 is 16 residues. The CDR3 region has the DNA TGTGCCAGCAGCCCCCAGGGCAGTGAGAACACCGGGGAGCTGTTTTTT. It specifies CASSPQGSENTGELFF.

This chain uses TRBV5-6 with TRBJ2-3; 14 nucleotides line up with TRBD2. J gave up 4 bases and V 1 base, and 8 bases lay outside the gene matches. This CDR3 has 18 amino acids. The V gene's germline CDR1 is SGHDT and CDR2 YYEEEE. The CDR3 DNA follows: TGTGCCAGCAGCTTGATGGGACTAGCGGGAGCCGACCCAGATACGCAGTATTTT. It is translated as CASSLMGLAGADPDTQYF.

CDR3: CASSFRAGNTIYF. The CDR3 DNA sequence: TGTGCCAGCAGTTTCAGGGCTGGAAACACCATATATTTT. The J gene is TRBJ1-3, the V gene TRBV12-3 or TRBV12-4, with TRBD1 as a possible D gene (5 bases). Trimming shortened V by 3 bases and J by 2 bases, and 5 bases separated the two germline ends. The CDR3 length is 13 residues.

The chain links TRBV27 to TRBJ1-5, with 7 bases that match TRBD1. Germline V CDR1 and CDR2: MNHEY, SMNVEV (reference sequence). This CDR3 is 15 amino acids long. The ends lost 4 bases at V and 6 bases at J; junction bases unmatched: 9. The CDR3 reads CASSSFMTGSQPQHF. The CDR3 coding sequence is TGTGCCAGCAGTTCTTTCATGACAGGGAGTCAGCCCCAGCATTTT.

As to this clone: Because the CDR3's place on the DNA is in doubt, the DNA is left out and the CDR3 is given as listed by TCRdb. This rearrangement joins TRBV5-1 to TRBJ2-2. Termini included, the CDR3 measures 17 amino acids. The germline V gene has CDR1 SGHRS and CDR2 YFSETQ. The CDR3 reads CASSWPKASFGAGELFF.

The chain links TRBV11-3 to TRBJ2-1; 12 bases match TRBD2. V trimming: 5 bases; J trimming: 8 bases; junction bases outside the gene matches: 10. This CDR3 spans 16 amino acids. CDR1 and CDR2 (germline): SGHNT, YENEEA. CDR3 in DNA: TGTGCCAGCAGCCCGGGACTAGCGGGCCTAGGGGATGAGCAGTTCTTC. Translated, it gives CASSPGLAGLGDEQFF.

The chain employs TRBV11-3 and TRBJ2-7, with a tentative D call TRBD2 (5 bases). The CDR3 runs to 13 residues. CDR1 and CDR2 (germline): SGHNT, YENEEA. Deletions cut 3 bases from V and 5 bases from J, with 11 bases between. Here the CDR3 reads CASSFRGAHEQYF. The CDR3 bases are TGTGCCAGCAGCTTCCGGGGAGCCCACGAGCAGTACTTC.

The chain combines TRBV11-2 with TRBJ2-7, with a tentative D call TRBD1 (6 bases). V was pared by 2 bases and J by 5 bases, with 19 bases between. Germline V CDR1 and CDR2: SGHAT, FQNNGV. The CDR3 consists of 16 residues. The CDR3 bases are TGTGCCAGCAGCTTACGACAGGCCCTCGGGCCACACGAGCAGTACTTC. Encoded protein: CASSLRQALGPHEQYF.

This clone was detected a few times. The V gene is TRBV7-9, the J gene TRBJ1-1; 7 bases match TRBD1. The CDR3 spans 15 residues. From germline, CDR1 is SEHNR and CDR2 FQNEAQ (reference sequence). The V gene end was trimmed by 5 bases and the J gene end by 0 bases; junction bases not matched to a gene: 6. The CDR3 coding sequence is TGTGCCAGCAGCCCGAAGGACAGGTTGAACACTGAAGCTTTCTTT. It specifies CASSPKDRLNTEAFF.

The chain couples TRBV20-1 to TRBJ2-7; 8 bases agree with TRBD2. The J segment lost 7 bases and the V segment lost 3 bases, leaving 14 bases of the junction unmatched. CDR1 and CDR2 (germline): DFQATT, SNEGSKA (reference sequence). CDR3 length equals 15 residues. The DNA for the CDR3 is TGCAGTGCTAGTATCCCCATCAGCGGGGGAGGGGAGCAGTACTTC. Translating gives CSASIPISGGGEQYF.

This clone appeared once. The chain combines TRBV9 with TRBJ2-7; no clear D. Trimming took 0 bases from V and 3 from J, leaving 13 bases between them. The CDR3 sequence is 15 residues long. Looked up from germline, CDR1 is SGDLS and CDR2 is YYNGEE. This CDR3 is CASSVGLRSIYEQYF. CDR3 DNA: TGTGCCAGCAGCGTAGGGCTGCGGAGCATCTACGAGCAGTACTTC.

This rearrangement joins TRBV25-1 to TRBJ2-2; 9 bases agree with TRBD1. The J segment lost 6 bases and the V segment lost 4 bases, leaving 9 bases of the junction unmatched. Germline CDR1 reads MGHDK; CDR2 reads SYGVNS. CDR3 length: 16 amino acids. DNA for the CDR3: TGTGCCAGCAGTGGGCCGGGACAGGGAGTTCCCGGGGAGCTGTTTTTT. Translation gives CASSGPGQGVPGELFF. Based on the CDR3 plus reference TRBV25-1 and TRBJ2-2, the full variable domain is EADIYQTPRYLVIGTGKKITLECSQTMGHDKMYWYQQDPGMELHLIHYSYGVNSTEKGDLSSESTVSRIRTEHFPLTLESARPSHTSQYLCASSGPGQGVPGELFFGEGSRLTVL.

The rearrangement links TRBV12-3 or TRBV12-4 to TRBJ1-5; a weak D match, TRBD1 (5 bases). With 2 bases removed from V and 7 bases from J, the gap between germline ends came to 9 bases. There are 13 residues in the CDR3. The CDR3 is CASSLKGRQPQHF. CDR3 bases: TGTGCCAGCAGTTTAAAGGGGAGACAGCCCCAGCATTTT.

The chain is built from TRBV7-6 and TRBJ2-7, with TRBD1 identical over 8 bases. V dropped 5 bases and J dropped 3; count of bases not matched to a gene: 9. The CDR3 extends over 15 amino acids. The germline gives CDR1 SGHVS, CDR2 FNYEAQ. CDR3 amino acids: CASSPFGQGNYEQYF. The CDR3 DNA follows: TGTGCCAGCAGCCCCTTCGGACAGGGAAACTACGAGCAGTACTTC.

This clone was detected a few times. The CDR3 protein is CAISQDRSNQPQHF. The CDR3 nucleotides are TGTGCCATCAGCCAAGACCGGAGCAATCAGCCCCAGCATTTT. V and J are TRBV10-3 and TRBJ1-5; D unresolved. Germline V CDR1 and CDR2: ENHRY, SYGVKD. The CDR3 spans 14 residues. V was clipped by 6 bases and J by 1 base, with 10 bases between them.

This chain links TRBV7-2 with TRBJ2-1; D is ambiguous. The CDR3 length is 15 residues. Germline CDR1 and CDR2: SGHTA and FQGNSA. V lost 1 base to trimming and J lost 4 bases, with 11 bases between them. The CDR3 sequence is CASSLGVRPYNEQFF. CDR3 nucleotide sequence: TGTGCCAGCAGCTTAGGGGTTCGGCCTTACAATGAGCAGTTCTTC. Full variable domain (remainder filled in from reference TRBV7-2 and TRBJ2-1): GAGVSQSPSNKVTEKGKDVELRCDPISGHTALYWYRQSLGQGLEFLIYFQGNSAPDKSGLPSDRFSAERTGGSVSTLTIQRTQQEDSAVYLCASSLGVRPYNEQFFGPGTRLTVL.

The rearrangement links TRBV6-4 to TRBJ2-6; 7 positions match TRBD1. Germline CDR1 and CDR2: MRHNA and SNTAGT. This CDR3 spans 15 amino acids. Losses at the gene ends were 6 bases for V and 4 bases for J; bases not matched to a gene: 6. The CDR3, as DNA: TGTGCCAGCAGCTCAGACAGGGCCGGGGCCAACGTCCTGACTTTC. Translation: CASSSDRAGANVLTF.

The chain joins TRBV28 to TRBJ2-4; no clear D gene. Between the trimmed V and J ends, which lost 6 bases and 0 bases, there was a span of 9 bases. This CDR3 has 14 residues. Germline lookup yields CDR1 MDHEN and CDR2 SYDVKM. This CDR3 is CASRTPLAKNIQYF. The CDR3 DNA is TGTGCCAGCAGGACGCCGCTAGCCAAAAACATTCAGTACTTC.